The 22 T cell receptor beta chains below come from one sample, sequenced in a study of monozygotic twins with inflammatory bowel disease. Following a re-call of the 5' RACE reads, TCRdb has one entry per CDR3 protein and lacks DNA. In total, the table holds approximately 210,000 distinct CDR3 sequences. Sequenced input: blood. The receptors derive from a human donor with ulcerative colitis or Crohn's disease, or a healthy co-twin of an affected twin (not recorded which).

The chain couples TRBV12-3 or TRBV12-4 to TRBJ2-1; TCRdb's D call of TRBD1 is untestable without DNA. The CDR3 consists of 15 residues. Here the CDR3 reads CATLQGAKSYNEQFF.

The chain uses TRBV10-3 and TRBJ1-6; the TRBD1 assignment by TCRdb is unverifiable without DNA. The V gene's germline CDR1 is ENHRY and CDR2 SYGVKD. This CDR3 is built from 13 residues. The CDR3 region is CAISGGDGSPLHF.

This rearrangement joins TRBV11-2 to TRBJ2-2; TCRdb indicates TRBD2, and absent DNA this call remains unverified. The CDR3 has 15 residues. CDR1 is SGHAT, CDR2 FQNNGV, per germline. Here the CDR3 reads CASSLLGSNTGELFF.

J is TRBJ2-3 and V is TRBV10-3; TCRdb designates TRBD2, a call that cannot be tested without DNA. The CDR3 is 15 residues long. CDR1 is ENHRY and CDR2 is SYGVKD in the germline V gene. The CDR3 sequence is CAISDYMGDGDTQYF.

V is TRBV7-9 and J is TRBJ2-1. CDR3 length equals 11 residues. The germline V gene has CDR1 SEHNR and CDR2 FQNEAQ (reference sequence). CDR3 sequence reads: CASSLFAEQFF.

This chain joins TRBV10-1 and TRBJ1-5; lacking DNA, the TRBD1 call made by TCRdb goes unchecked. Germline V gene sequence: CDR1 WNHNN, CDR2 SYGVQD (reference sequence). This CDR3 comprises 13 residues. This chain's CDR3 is CASSAGAGQPQHF.

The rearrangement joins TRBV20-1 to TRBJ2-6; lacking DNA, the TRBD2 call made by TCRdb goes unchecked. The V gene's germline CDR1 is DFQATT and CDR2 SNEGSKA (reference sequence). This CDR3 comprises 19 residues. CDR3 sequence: CSARDLRGGRASGANVLTF.

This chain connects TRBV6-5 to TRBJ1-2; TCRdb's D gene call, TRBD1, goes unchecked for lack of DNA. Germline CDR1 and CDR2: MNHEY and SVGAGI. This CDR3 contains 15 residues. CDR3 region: CASSTRDTEGYGYTF.

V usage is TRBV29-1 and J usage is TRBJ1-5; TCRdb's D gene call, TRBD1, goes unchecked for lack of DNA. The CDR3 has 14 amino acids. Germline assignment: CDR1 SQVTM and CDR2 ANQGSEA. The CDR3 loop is CSAVKSGETQPQHF.

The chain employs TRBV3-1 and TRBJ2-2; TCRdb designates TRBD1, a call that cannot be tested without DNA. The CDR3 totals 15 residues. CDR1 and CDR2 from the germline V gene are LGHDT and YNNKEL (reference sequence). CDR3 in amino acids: CASSLKPPGTGELFF.

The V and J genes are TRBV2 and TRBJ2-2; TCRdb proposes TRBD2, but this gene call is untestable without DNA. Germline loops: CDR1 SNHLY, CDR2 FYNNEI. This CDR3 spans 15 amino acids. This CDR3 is CASRRLAGVTGELFF.

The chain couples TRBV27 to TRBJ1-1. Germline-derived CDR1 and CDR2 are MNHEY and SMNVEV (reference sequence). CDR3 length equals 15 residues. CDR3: CASSSDRSMNTEAFF.

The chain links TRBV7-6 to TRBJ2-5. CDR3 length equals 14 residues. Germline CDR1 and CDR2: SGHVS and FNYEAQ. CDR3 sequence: CASSLEAIQETQYF.

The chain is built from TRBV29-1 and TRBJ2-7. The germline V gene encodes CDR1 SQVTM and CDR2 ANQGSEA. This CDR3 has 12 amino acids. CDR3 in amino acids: CSVEDRSYEQYF.

Here the CDR3 reads CASSVAVASTDTQYF. This chain uses TRBV18 with TRBJ2-3; TCRdb names TRBD2, which stays unverified in the absence of DNA. The CDR3 sequence is 15 residues long. The germline CDR1 and CDR2 sequences are KGHSH and LQKENI. The full variable domain, completed using reference TRBV18 and TRBJ2-3, is NAGVMQNPRHLVRRRGQEARLRCSPMKGHSHVYWYRQLPEEGLKFMVYLQKENIIDESGMPKERFSAEFPKEGPSILRIQQVVRGDSAAYFCASSVAVASTDTQYFGPGTRLTVL.

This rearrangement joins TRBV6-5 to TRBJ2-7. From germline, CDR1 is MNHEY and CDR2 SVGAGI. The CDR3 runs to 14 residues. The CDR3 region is CASSYGRTQYEQYF.

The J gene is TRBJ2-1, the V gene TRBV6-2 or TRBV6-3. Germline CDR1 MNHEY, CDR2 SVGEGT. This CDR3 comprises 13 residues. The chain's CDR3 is CASSITRGGEQFF.

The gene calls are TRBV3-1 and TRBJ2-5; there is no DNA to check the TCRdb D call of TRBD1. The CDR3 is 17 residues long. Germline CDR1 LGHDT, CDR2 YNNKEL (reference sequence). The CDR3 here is CASSQEVGSGDRETQYF.

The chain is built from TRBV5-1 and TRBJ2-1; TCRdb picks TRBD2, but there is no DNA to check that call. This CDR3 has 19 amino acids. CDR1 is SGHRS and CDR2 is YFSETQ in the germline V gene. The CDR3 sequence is CASSFRLQAGGKPYNEQFF.

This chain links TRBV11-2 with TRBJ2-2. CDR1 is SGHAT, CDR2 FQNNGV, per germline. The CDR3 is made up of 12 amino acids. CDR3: CASTGITGELFF.

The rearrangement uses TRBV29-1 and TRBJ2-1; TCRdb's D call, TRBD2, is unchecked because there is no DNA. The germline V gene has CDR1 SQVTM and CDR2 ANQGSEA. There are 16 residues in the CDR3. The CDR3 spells CSVVRSGSGDYNEQFF.

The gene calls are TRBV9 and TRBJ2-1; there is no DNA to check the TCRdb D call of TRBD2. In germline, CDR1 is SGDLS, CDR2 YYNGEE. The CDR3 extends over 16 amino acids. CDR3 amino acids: CASSKYGSGIYNEQFF.